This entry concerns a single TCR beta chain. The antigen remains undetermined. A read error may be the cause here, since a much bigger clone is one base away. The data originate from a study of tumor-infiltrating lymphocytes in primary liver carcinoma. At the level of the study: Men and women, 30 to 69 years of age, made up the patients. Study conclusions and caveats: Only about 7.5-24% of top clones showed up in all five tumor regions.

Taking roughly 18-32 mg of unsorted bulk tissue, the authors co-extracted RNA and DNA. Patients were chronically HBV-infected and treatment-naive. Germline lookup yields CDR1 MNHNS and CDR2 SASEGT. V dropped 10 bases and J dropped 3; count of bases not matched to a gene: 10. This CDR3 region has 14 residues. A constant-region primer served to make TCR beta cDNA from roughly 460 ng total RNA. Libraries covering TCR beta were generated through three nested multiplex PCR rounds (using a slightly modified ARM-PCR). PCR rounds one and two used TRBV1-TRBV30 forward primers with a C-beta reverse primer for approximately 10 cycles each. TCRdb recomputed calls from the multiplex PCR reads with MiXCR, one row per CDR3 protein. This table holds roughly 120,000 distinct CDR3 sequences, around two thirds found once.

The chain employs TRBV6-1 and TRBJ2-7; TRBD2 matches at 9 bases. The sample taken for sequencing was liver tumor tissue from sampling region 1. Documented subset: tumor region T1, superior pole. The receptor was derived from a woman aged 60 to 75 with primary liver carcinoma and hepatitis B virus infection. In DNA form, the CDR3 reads TGTGCCAACAAACCGGGACTAGCCGTCTACGAGCAGTACTTC. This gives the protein CANKPGLAVYEQYF.